This is a list of T cell receptor beta chains from one sample in a study of early T cells in non-severe SARS-CoV-2 infection. A single record per CDR3 protein comes from TCRdb applying MiXCR to the 5' RACE reads. The profile shows about 92,000 distinct CDR3 sequences, 16% of them singletons. The sequenced sample consisted of whole blood. These receptors came from an adult who was a healthcare worker with PCR-confirmed SARS-CoV-2 infection or an uninfected control (not recorded which). CDR3s include the opening cysteine and the closing phenylalanine or tryptophan. The D gene is left open where the match is weak. Clone size is stated in some rows and not others, as once, few, many or a class when expanded.

>few|.|TRBV3-1|TRBJ2-3|14
TGTGCCAGCAGCCAAGTGGCGATGGAAGATACGCAGTATTTT
CASSQVAMEDTQYF
>few|.|TRBV7-9|TRBJ1-2|12
TGTGCCAGCAGCTTAGCGAGCCATGGCTACACCTTC
CASSLASHGYTF
>.|TRBD1|TRBV4-2|TRBJ2-1|16
TGTGCCAGCAGCCTCTCCGGGACAGGGGGCGTGAATGAGCAGTTCTTC
CASSLSGTGGVNEQFF
>.|.|TRBV6-2/TRBV6-3|TRBJ1-1|13
TGTGCCAGCAGTTTTCCAGGGGCCATTGAAGCTTTCTTT
CASSFPGAIEAFF
>.|TRBD2|TRBV24-1|TRBJ2-3|17
TGTGCCACCAGTGATTTTACGAGCGGGGGGCCCACAGATACGCAGTATTTT
CATSDFTSGGPTDTQYF
>many|.|TRBV6-6|TRBJ1-5|14
TGTGCCACCTCCGGGGGGGCGGGCAATCAGCCCCAGCATTTT
CATSGGAGNQPQHF
>.|TRBD1|TRBV2|TRBJ2-7|14
TGTGCCAGCAGTCCCCTGACAGGGGGAGATGAGCAGTACTTC
CASSPLTGGDEQYF
>few|.|TRBV12-3/TRBV12-4|TRBJ2-3|14
TGTGCCAGCAGTCGGAGCGGACGCACAGATACGCAGTATTTT
CASSRSGRTDTQYF
>many|TRBD2|TRBV6-5|TRBJ2-4|14
TGTGCCAGCAGTTACAGGGAGGGCAAAAACATTCAGTACTTC
CASSYREGKNIQYF
>.|.|TRBV7-6|TRBJ2-3|14
TGTGCCAGCAGCTTAAGGGCGGACACAGATACGCAGTATTTT
CASSLRADTDTQYF
>.|.|TRBV5-5|TRBJ2-7|14
TGTGCCAGCCGCCCTCGGGGGCAAGCCTACGAGCAGTACTTC
CASRPRGQAYEQYF
>few|.|TRBV20-1|TRBJ1-2|14
TGCAGTGCTAGGAGGGGGGCTCTTAACTATGGCTACACCTTC
CSARRGALNYGYTF